These 24 T cell receptor beta chains were all obtained from the same sample, sequenced in a study of blood T cell repertoires in COVID-19. Sequenced by immunoSEQ multiplex PCR; TCRdb stores in-frame clones only, minus some. Of roughly 23,000 clones listed, approximately 92% are singletons. The sequenced sample was peripheral blood. The receptors were gathered from a woman aged 70 to 79 with active COVID-19.

The J gene is TRBJ2-6, the V gene TRBV10-3; 11 bases map to TRBD1. The J segment lost 4 bases and the V segment lost 5 bases, leaving 4 bases of the junction unmatched. Germline assignment: CDR1 ENHRY and CDR2 SYGVKD. The CDR3 has 16 amino acids. This CDR3 is CAISRTGGAGANVLTF. The CDR3 region has the DNA TGTGCCATCAGTCGGACAGGGGGCGCCGGGGCCAACGTCCTGACTTTC.

The chain couples TRBV3-1 (or the pseudogene TRBV3-2) to TRBJ2-7; D remains unclear. Per the germline V gene, CDR1 is LGHDT and CDR2 is YNNKEL (reference sequence). The V gene lost 0 bases and the J gene lost 3 bases, with 6 bases spanning the gap. The CDR3 runs to 13 residues. The CDR3 sequence is CASSQDSFYEQYF. In DNA, the CDR3 is TGTGCCAGCAGCCAAGATTCTTTCTACGAGCAGTACTTC.

CDR3 DNA: TGTGCCAGCAGTTTAGCAGGGGCTGGCGGAAACACCATATATTTT. Its translation is CASSLAGAGGNTIYF. J is TRBJ1-3 and V is TRBV27; weak D call: TRBD1 (6 bases). Trimming took 2 bases from V and 4 from J, leaving 12 bases between them. Per germline, CDR1 MNHEY and CDR2 SMNVEV (reference sequence). The CDR3 spans 15 residues.

The chain is built from TRBV28 and TRBJ2-5; D might be TRBD1 (6 bases). From germline, CDR1 is MDHEN and CDR2 SYDVKM. This CDR3 contains 16 residues. V was trimmed by 2 bases and J by 3 bases, leaving 16 bases between them. The DNA for the CDR3 is TGTGCCAGCAGTTTAACCCAGGCCGGGACAAAAGAGACCCAGTACTTC. This encodes CASSLTQAGTKETQYF.

The J gene is TRBJ1-2, the V gene TRBV27; TRBD1 aligns across 7 bases. The trim removed 5 bases at V and 3 bases at J, leaving 6 bases unmatched. From germline, CDR1 is MNHEY and CDR2 SMNVEV (reference sequence). The CDR3 sequence is 14 residues long. The DNA of the CDR3 is TGTGCCAGCAGTCTAAACAGGGGTGACTATGGCTACACCTTC. As protein: CASSLNRGDYGYTF.

This chain joins TRBV5-6 and TRBJ2-3; D gene unclear. The V end was cut by 0 bases, the J end by 6 bases, with 8 bases between. The CDR3 consists of 13 residues. The V gene's germline CDR1 is SGHDT and CDR2 YYEEEE. This chain's CDR3 is CASSLGARDTQYF. The CDR3 nucleotides are TGTGCCAGCAGCTTGGGTGCCCGGGATACGCAGTATTTT. Complete variable domain (other parts from reference TRBV5-6 and TRBJ2-3): DAGVTQSPTHLIKTRGQQVTLRCSPKSGHDTVSWYQQALGQGPQFIFQYYEEEERQRGNFPDRFSGHQFPNYSSELNVNALLLGDSALYLCASSLGARDTQYFGPGTRLTVL.

The chain employs TRBV7-3 and TRBJ2-2, with unresolved D. The CDR3 loop spans 13 amino acids. Germline CDR1 is SGHTA and CDR2 is FQGTGA. V lost 6 bases and J 3 bases, leaving 8 bases between the germline ends. The CDR3 spells CASSSRHTGELFF. CDR3 nucleotide sequence: TGTGCCAGCAGTTCGCGGCACACCGGGGAGCTGTTTTTT.

The CDR3 is CASSLTTTSGSVNEQFF. The CDR3, as DNA: TGTGCCAGCAGCTTAACCACCACTAGCGGGAGTGTCAATGAGCAGTTCTTC. V and J are TRBV7-3 and TRBJ2-1; 11 nucleotides agree with TRBD2. The CDR3 has 17 amino acids. Germline V gene lookup returns CDR1 SGHTA and CDR2 FQGTGA. J lost 6 bases, V lost 0 bases, and 7 bases had no gene match.

V and J are TRBV24-1 and TRBJ2-1; weak D call: TRBD2 (6 bases). Germline lookup yields CDR1 KGHDR and CDR2 SFDVKD. The ends were cut back, 9 bases at V and 10 bases at J, with 12 bases in the middle. The CDR3 has 11 residues. This CDR3 is CATHGSGEQFF. The CDR3 DNA reads TGTGCCACCCATGGGAGCGGGGAGCAGTTCTTC.

This clone was picked up a small number of times. The V call is TRBV4-1, the J call TRBJ2-2; 10 positions match TRBD1. Germline CDR1 is MGHRA and CDR2 is YSYEKL. The CDR3 covers 16 residues. Trimming removed 3 bases from V and 4 bases from J; junction bases left unmatched: 5. This chain's CDR3 is CASSQRQGAGTGELFF. The CDR3 bases are TGCGCCAGCAGCCAGAGACAGGGGGCGGGCACCGGGGAGCTGTTTTTT.

This rearrangement joins TRBV4-2 to TRBJ1-2; possibly TRBD1 for D (6 bases). The length of the CDR3 is 14 residues. The germline V and J ends were trimmed by 0 bases and 2 bases, with 7 bases remaining between them. The germline V gene has CDR1 LGHNA and CDR2 YNFKEQ. The CDR3 spells CASSQDTGNYGYTF. For the CDR3, the DNA is TGTGCCAGCAGCCAAGATACAGGGAACTATGGCTACACCTTC.

Turning to this clone: A read error may account for a junction end that differs from germline. V gene TRBV11-2 combines with J gene TRBJ2-5; 9 nucleotides match TRBD1. The CDR3 is made up of 15 amino acids. The germline V gene has CDR1 SGHAT and CDR2 FQNNGV. The CDR3 protein is CASSLDRGAVETQYF. In DNA form, the CDR3 reads TGTGCCAGCAGCCTAGACAGGGGGGCCGTGGAGACCCAGTACTTC.

The rearrangement links TRBV4-1 to TRBJ2-3; TRBD2 agrees at 7 bases. V dropped 0 bases and J dropped 2; count of bases not matched to a gene: 14. This CDR3 has 19 residues. From germline, CDR1 is MGHRA and CDR2 YSYEKL. The CDR3 nucleotides read TGCGCCAGCAGCCAAGAAGGGGATGTATGGCGGGAGTACACAGATACGCAGTATTTT. Its translation: CASSQEGDVWREYTDTQYF.

J is TRBJ2-1 and V is TRBV5-4; 7 bases match TRBD1. Germline V lookup: CDR1 SGHNT, CDR2 YYREEE (reference sequence). Unmatched junction bases numbered 6, after V lost 4 bases and J lost 8 bases. This CDR3 comprises 13 residues. The CDR3 DNA is TGTGCCAGCAGCGTAGCCGGGACAGATGAGCAGTTCTTC. This sequence encodes CASSVAGTDEQFF.

V is TRBV4-1 and J is TRBJ2-2, with D hard to call. The CDR3 sequence is 16 residues long. V lost 0 bases, J lost 4 bases, and 12 bases lay in between. CDR1 MGHRA and CDR2 YSYEKL come from the germline V gene. CDR3 nucleotide sequence: TGCGCCAGCAGCCAAGATCTTGTTTGGAGCACCGGGGAGCTGTTTTTT. Amino acid sequence: CASSQDLVWSTGELFF.

The rearrangement joins TRBV6-5 to TRBJ1-6, with unresolved D. CDR3 length equals 14 residues. Germline V gives CDR1 MNHEY, CDR2 SVGAGI. Trimming left V 7 bases short and J 7 bases short, with 14 bases between. The CDR3 region is CASTPSRNNSPLHF. The CDR3 DNA reads as TGTGCCAGCACCCCCTCCAGGAACAATTCACCCCTCCACTTT.

This chain joins TRBV28 and TRBJ1-2, with unresolved D. Trimming cost V 3 bases and J 1 base, with 3 bases left between them. This CDR3 comprises 12 residues. Per the germline V gene, CDR1 is MDHEN and CDR2 is SYDVKM. CDR3 coding DNA: TGTGCCAGCAGTTTCATTAACTATGGCTACACCTTC. Protein sequence: CASSFINYGYTF.

As regards this clone: The junction departs from the called germline gene at one end, perhaps through a read error. J is TRBJ2-3 and V is TRBV6-1, with 8 bases identical to TRBD2. Per the germline V gene, CDR1 is MNHNS and CDR2 is SASEGT. The CDR3 is made up of 14 amino acids. The CDR3 loop is CASSEVEAGDPQYF. The CDR3 DNA reads TGTGCCAGCAGTGAGGTGGAAGCGGGAGATCCGCAGTATTTT.

This chain joins TRBV7-9 and TRBJ2-5, with 11 nucleotides matching TRBD2. The germline gives CDR1 SEHNR, CDR2 FQNEAQ (reference sequence). The CDR3 consists of 16 residues. After removal of 3 bases from V and 5 bases from J, the junction contained 8 bases not matched to a gene. The CDR3 region has the DNA TGTGCCAGCAGCTTGTTGACTAGCGGGACCCCGGAGACCCAGTACTTC. Translation: CASSLLTSGTPETQYF.

CDR3 residues: CASSPYLQGAYGYTF. The CDR3 bases are TGTGCCAGCAGCCCCTATCTACAGGGGGCCTATGGCTACACCTTC. This chain connects TRBV3-1 (or the pseudogene TRBV3-2) to TRBJ1-2, with TRBD1 matching 9 bases. The CDR3 contains 15 residues. V gave up 4 bases and J gave up 4 bases; unmatched junction bases: 7. Germline V CDR1 and CDR2: LGHDT, YNNKEL (reference sequence).

The chain is built from TRBV29-1 and TRBJ1-1, with D perhaps TRBD1 (5 bases). This CDR3 has 10 amino acids. Trimming left V 7 bases short and J 9 bases short, with 12 bases between. CDR1 is SQVTM and CDR2 is ANQGSEA in the germline V gene. This CDR3 reads CSAYKGKAFF. The CDR3 nucleotides are TGCAGCGCGTACAAGGGGAAAGCTTTCTTT.

V and J are TRBV19 and TRBJ2-7, with TRBD1 matching over 9 bases. Germline CDR1 LNHDA, CDR2 SQIVND (reference sequence). V dropped 6 bases and J dropped 4; count of bases not matched to a gene: 10. There are 15 residues in the CDR3. CDR3 sequence reads: CASSRPGQGIYEQYF. CDR3 coding DNA: TGTGCCAGTAGCCGCCCGGGACAGGGTATTTACGAGCAGTACTTC.

The chain carries TRBV4-1 and TRBJ2-5; TRBD2 is a possible D gene (6 bases). Germline V gene lookup returns CDR1 MGHRA and CDR2 YSYEKL. The V gene lost 0 bases and the J gene lost 5 bases, with 13 bases spanning the gap. The length of the CDR3 is 15 residues. The CDR3 spells CASSQDLTSTETQYF. In nucleotides, the CDR3 is TGCGCCAGCAGCCAAGACCTGACTAGTACGGAGACCCAGTACTTC.

The V and J genes are TRBV7-2 and TRBJ2-1; TRBD2 might be the D (5 bases). This CDR3 region has 13 residues. Trimming removed 5 bases at V and 4 bases at J, with 9 bases between. Germline V gene sequence: CDR1 SGHTA, CDR2 FQGNSA. CDR3 in DNA: TGTGCCAGCAGCCTCACTAGATACAATGAGCAGTTCTTC. This translates into CASSLTRYNEQFF.